A selection of T cell receptor beta chains follows, all from one sample in a study of shared clonotypes between healthy human individuals. The table came from immunoSEQ multiplex PCR; TCRdb's copy has only in-frame clones and leaves some out. The data show around 700,000 clones, more than 70% seen once. Sequencing was carried out using memory CD4+ T cells sorted from blood. The receptors originated from a woman aged 30 to 39 in good health. Each CDR3 is given without its conserved first and last residue. D genes are given only for firm matches.

V gene: TRBV5-1; D gene: TRBD2; CDR3 protein: ASSLSSGGYNEQF
V gene: TRBV7-2; D gene: .; CDR3 protein: ASYPRPVSAISETQY
V gene: TRBV25-1; D gene: TRBD1; CDR3 protein: ASSGQGGGYEQY
V gene: TRBV5-4; D gene: .; CDR3 protein: ASGRGEGNTEAF
V gene: TRBV7-8; D gene: .; CDR3 protein: ASSQERKTQY
V gene: TRBV5-1; D gene: TRBD1; CDR3 protein: ASSLTGQGSGNTIY
V gene: TRBV6-1; D gene: TRBD1; CDR3 protein: ASSESTGGSDTQY
V gene: TRBV27; D gene: TRBD1; CDR3 protein: ASRPQGATTYEQY
V gene: TRBV29-1; D gene: .; CDR3 protein: SGLLGSYNEQF
V gene: TRBV4-2; D gene: TRBD2; CDR3 protein: ASSQPGGSGTDTQY
V gene: TRBV7-3; D gene: .; CDR3 protein: ASSRRYNEKLF
V gene: TRBV28; D gene: TRBD1; CDR3 protein: ASSSPGQGIQPQH
V gene: TRBV6-1; D gene: .; CDR3 protein: ASKGQLSGAYEQY
V gene: TRBV28; D gene: .; CDR3 protein: ASRGGPTMDTQY
V gene: TRBV18; D gene: .; CDR3 protein: ASSDSSSYNEQF
V gene: TRBV7-9; D gene: TRBD2; CDR3 protein: ASSSPWTSYNEQF
V gene: TRBV25-1; D gene: .; CDR3 protein: ASSESIHEQY
V gene: TRBV7-8; D gene: .; CDR3 protein: ASSLGGTQY
V gene: TRBV28; D gene: .; CDR3 protein: ASSTPTRRAGAF
V gene: TRBV6-5; D gene: .; CDR3 protein: ASAQSGTSYEQY
V gene: TRBV6-5; D gene: TRBD2; CDR3 protein: ASSYVGLAGLYEQY
V gene: TRBV29-1; D gene: .; CDR3 protein: SVGGGSTPPGYT
V gene: TRBV29-1; D gene: TRBD2; CDR3 protein: SVEEMLGREGSTDTQY
V gene: TRBV2; D gene: .; CDR3 protein: ASSYGTEAF
V gene: TRBV5-1; D gene: TRBD1; CDR3 protein: ASSPGDRDHNEQF
V gene: TRBV28; D gene: .; CDR3 protein: ASSLGSSGNTIY
V gene: TRBV6-1; D gene: TRBD1; CDR3 protein: ASRTGTGLNQPQH
V gene: TRBV9; D gene: TRBD1; CDR3 protein: ASSAGQGAYTEAF
V gene: TRBV28; D gene: TRBD2; CDR3 protein: ASSPRGRTSDREQY
V gene: TRBV28; D gene: .; CDR3 protein: ASSLPIGQGNTIY
V gene: TRBV30; D gene: TRBD2; CDR3 protein: ASSSGYQADTQY
V gene: TRBV10-3; D gene: .; CDR3 protein: AISEEEGPPF
V gene: TRBV11-2; D gene: .; CDR3 protein: ASSVRGAPGELF
V gene: TRBV5-1; D gene: .; CDR3 protein: ASSLDRVTYEQY
V gene: TRBV29-1; D gene: TRBD2; CDR3 protein: SVSLSGSRGHNEQF
V gene: TRBV5-4; D gene: .; CDR3 protein: ASSLGAGESSYEQY
V gene: TRBV7-8; D gene: .; CDR3 protein: ASSFWGGAVSDTQY
V gene: TRBV11-2; D gene: .; CDR3 protein: ASSLGRGGGISYEQY
V gene: TRBV5-1; D gene: TRBD1; CDR3 protein: ASSSGTGDSNQPQH
V gene: TRBV20-1; D gene: .; CDR3 protein: SASPKIEQY
V gene: TRBV9; D gene: TRBD2; CDR3 protein: ASSSGLAGTGELF
V gene: TRBV28; D gene: .; CDR3 protein: ASSLGGRYGYT
V gene: TRBV7-9; D gene: TRBD2; CDR3 protein: ASSLVGWGTSEMTQY
V gene: TRBV2; D gene: .; CDR3 protein: ASKGSHEQF
V gene: TRBV5-1; D gene: .; CDR3 protein: ASSLYPDTGELF
V gene: TRBV30; D gene: .; CDR3 protein: AWSRLDSNQPQH
V gene: TRBV6-1; D gene: TRBD2; CDR3 protein: ASSARPGGQF
V gene: TRBV28; D gene: TRBD2; CDR3 protein: ASSWGGSSYNEQF
V gene: TRBV25-1; D gene: TRBD1; CDR3 protein: ASSLEGAVGTEAF
V gene: TRBV15; D gene: TRBD2; CDR3 protein: ATSRGSGSDPYEQY
V gene: TRBV19; D gene: .; CDR3 protein: ANEGGDEKLF